This T cell receptor beta chain was identified in a study of blood T cell repertoires in COVID-19. Assay used: immunoSEQ multiplex PCR; TCRdb lists only in-frame clones, some missing. The repertoire has under 300,000 clones, around 87% of them found once; the top ten carry 2% to 3%. The clonotype comes from a young woman who had recovered from COVID-19. The specimen sequenced was PBMCs or T cells enriched from blood (not recorded which).

Written as DNA, the CDR3 is TGCGCCAGCAGCTTGGAGGGGGGGCGCGTCCTGGCCGAGCAGTACTTC. This sequence encodes CASSLEGGRVLAEQYF. The J gene is TRBJ2-7, the V gene TRBV5-1; tentatively, D is TRBD2 (7 bases). The CDR3 is 16 amino acids. Per germline, CDR1 SGHRS and CDR2 YFSETQ. Trimming left V 0 bases short and J 6 bases short, with 19 bases between. Using reference TRBV5-1 and TRBJ2-7 for the parts outside the CDR3, the full variable domain is KAGVTQTPRYLIKTRGQQVTLSCSPISGHRSVSWYQQTPGQGLQFLFEYFSETQRNKGNFPGRFSGRQFSNSRSEMNVSTLELGDSALYLCASSLEGGRVLAEQYFGPGTRLTVT.